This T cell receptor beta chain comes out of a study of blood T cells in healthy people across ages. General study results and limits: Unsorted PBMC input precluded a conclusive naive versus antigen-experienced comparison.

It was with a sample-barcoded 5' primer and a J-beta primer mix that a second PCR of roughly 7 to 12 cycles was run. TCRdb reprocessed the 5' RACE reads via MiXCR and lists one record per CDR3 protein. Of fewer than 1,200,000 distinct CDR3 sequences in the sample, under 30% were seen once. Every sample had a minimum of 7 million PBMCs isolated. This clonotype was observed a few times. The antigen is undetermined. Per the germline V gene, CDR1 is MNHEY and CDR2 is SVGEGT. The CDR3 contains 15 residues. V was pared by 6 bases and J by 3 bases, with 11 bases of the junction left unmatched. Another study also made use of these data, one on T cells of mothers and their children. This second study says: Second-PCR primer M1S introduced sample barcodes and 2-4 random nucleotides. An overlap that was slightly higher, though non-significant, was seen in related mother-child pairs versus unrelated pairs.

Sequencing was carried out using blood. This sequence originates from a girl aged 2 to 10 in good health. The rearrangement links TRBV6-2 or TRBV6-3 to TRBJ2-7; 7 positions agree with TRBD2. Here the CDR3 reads CASRESGENHYEQYF. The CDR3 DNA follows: TGTGCCAGCAGGGAAAGCGGGGAGAATCACTACGAGCAGTACTTC.